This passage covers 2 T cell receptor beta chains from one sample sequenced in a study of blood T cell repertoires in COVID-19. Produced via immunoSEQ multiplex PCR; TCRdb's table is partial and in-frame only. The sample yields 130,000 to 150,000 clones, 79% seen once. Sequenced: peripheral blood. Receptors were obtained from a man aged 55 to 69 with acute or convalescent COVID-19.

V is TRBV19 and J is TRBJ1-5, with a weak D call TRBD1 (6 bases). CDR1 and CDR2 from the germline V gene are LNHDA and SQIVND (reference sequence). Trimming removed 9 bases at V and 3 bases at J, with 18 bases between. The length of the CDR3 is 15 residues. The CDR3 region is CASGAGGQFNQPQHF. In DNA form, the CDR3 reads TGTGCCAGCGGGGCAGGTGGACAGTTCAATCAGCCCCAGCATTTT.

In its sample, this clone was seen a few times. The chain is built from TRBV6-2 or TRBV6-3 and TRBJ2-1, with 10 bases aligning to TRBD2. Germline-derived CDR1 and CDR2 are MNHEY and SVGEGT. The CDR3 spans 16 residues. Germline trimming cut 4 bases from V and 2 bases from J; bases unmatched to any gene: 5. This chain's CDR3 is CASSWERGGPYNEQFF. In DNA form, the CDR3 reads TGTGCCAGCAGTTGGGAGCGGGGGGGGCCCTACAATGAGCAGTTCTTC.